The 27 T cell receptor beta chains below come from one sample, sequenced in a study of blood T cell repertoires in COVID-19. The table came from immunoSEQ multiplex PCR; TCRdb's copy has only in-frame clones and leaves some out. The sample includes 250,000 to 350,000 clones, around four fifths seen only once; the top ten take 4.1%. What was sequenced was peripheral blood. Receptors were obtained from a woman between 45 and 65 years old with active or convalescent COVID-19.

This chain connects TRBV28 to TRBJ1-1; D gene ambiguous. CDR3 length: 15 residues. V gave up 10 bases and J gave up 0 bases, with 18 bases separating them. Germline V lookup: CDR1 MDHEN, CDR2 SYDVKM. CDR3: CAISGSLYMNTEAFF. The CDR3 bases are TGTGCCATTTCTGGGAGTCTCTATATGAACACTGAAGCTTTCTTT. The variable domain in full, with the rest retrieved from reference TRBV28 and TRBJ1-1, is DVKVTQSSRYLVKRTGEKVFLECVQDMDHENMFWYRQDPGLGLRLIYFSYDVKMKEKGDIPEGYSVSREKKERFSLILESASTNQTSMYLCAISGSLYMNTEAFFGQGTRLTVV.

The chain carries TRBV14 and TRBJ1-2; D not certain. Trimming stripped 1 base from V and 1 base from J, with 10 bases between. CDR1 and CDR2 from the germline V gene are SGHDN and FVKESK. The CDR3 runs 15 residues. The CDR3, as DNA: TGTGCCAGCAGCCAAGCCGGAACAGATAACTATGGCTACACCTTC. It yields the protein CASSQAGTDNYGYTF.

The chain uses TRBV6-5 and TRBJ2-1; 7 bases match TRBD2. V shed 6 bases, J shed 8 bases, and the junction held 10 bases outside the gene matches. The CDR3 extends over 14 amino acids. The germline V gene encodes CDR1 MNHEY and CDR2 SVGAGI. The CDR3 is CASSLGAGVHEQFF. The CDR3, as DNA: TGTGCCAGCAGCCTCGGGGCGGGAGTACATGAGCAGTTCTTC.

To note about this clone: This CDR3 is also generated by other DNA sequences in the sample. The genes are TRBV28 and TRBJ2-3; no clear D. Germline CDR1 and CDR2: MDHEN and SYDVKM. The CDR3 is 11 amino acids. V was trimmed by 2 bases and J by 5 bases, leaving 2 bases between them. In DNA form, the CDR3 reads TGTGCCAGCAGTTTACGAGATACGCAGTATTTT. Protein sequence: CASSLRDTQYF.

The rearrangement links TRBV4-2 to TRBJ2-1; 9 positions match TRBD2. The trim removed 0 bases at V and 7 bases at J, leaving 4 bases unmatched. The germline CDR1 and CDR2 sequences are LGHNA and YNFKEQ. CDR3 length: 15 amino acids. CDR3 DNA: TGTGCCAGCAGCCAAGATCAGGGACTAGCTAATGAGCAGTTCTTC. This translates into CASSQDQGLANEQFF.

The chain combines TRBV5-4 with TRBJ2-1; the match to TRBD2 covers 11 bases. CDR3 length equals 17 residues. The V segment lost 3 bases and the J segment 4 bases; nucleotides outside the gene matches: 9. Germline V gene lookup returns CDR1 SGHNT and CDR2 YYREEE (reference sequence). The CDR3 DNA sequence: TGTGCCAGCAGCTCGGGACTAGCGGCTAGATTTTACAATGAGCAGTTCTTC. Translating gives CASSSGLAARFYNEQFF. Based on the CDR3 plus reference TRBV5-4 and TRBJ2-1, the full variable domain is ETGVTQSPTHLIKTRGQQVTLRCSSQSGHNTVSWYQQALGQGPQFIFQYYREEENGRGNFPPRFSGLQFPNYSSELNVNALELDDSALYLCASSSGLAARFYNEQFFGPGTRLTVL.

This sequence joins TRBV28 and TRBJ1-5, with D possibly matching TRBD1 (5 bases). This CDR3 comprises 15 residues. V shed 6 bases and J shed 3 bases, with 15 bases lying between them. From germline, CDR1 is MDHEN and CDR2 SYDVKM. The CDR3 DNA sequence: TGTGCCAGCAGCTTTATGGGGCGTTTCAATCAGCCCCAGCATTTT. Translation: CASSFMGRFNQPQHF.

The chain combines TRBV10-3 with TRBJ2-3, with D uncertain. This CDR3 contains 16 residues. Trimming shortened V by 0 bases and J by 3 bases, and 13 bases separated the two germline ends. CDR1 is ENHRY and CDR2 is SYGVKD in the germline V gene. The CDR3 DNA reads TGTGCCATCAGTGAGTCGGGCTTCAGTCTAACAGATACGCAGTATTTT. It is translated as CAISESGFSLTDTQYF.

The genes are TRBV5-1 and TRBJ1-1; D is unresolved. Germline CDR1 reads SGHRS; CDR2 reads YFSETQ. V was pared by 1 base and J by 1 base, with 17 bases between. The CDR3 is 17 residues long. Written as DNA, the CDR3 is TGCGCCAGCAGCTTGAGACCCGTGATTTCTAGGAACACTGAAGCTTTCTTT. Protein product: CASSLRPVISRNTEAFF. The variable domain in full, with the rest retrieved from reference TRBV5-1 and TRBJ1-1, is KAGVTQTPRYLIKTRGQQVTLSCSPISGHRSVSWYQQTPGQGLQFLFEYFSETQRNKGNFPGRFSGRQFSNSRSEMNVSTLELGDSALYLCASSLRPVISRNTEAFFGQGTRLTVV.

This sequence joins TRBV28 and TRBJ1-4, with 7 bases aligning to TRBD1. After removal of 3 bases from V and 3 bases from J, the junction contained 4 bases not matched to a gene. The V gene's germline CDR1 is MDHEN and CDR2 SYDVKM. This CDR3 region has 15 residues. CDR3 residues: CASSFPGGANEKLFF. CDR3 nucleotides: TGTGCCAGCAGTTTTCCAGGGGGAGCTAATGAAAAACTGTTTTTT.

The rearrangement links TRBV29-1 to TRBJ2-2; D perhaps matches TRBD2 (6 bases). Germline CDR1 SQVTM, CDR2 ANQGSEA. Trimming removed 6 bases from V and 0 bases from J, with 11 bases in between. CDR3 length: 14 amino acids. CDR3 residues: CSVGTAANTGELFF. As DNA, the CDR3 is TGCAGCGTAGGGACTGCCGCGAACACCGGGGAGCTGTTTTTT.

The chain links TRBV7-9 to TRBJ2-1; 9 nucleotides align to TRBD2. V lost 6 bases, J lost 1 base, and 7 bases stayed unmatched. Germline CDR1 SEHNR, CDR2 FQNEAQ (reference sequence). CDR3 length: 16 residues. The CDR3 loop reads CASSPLAGQSYNEQFF. CDR3 coding DNA: TGTGCCAGCAGTCCCCTAGCGGGACAATCCTACAATGAGCAGTTCTTC.

A word on this clone: The junction and the germline gene differ at one end; a read error may be behind it. V gene TRBV7-7 combines with J gene TRBJ2-1; D is perhaps TRBD2 (6 bases). The CDR3 totals 13 residues. CDR1 SSHAT and CDR2 FNYEAQ come from the germline V gene (reference sequence). CDR3 coding DNA: TGTGCTAGCAGCTTAGTGGGGGGTGGTGAGCAGTTCTTC. As protein: CASSLVGGGEQFF.

The rearrangement links TRBV11-3 to TRBJ1-2, with unresolved D. The CDR3 extends over 14 amino acids. Trimming shortened V by 1 base and J by 3 bases, and 9 bases separated the two germline ends. Germline V lookup: CDR1 SGHNT, CDR2 YENEEA. The DNA for the CDR3 is TGTGCCAGCAGCTTAGTCGGGATCCACTATGGCTACACCTTC. Translated: CASSLVGIHYGYTF.

This chain joins TRBV6-2 or TRBV6-3 and TRBJ1-1; 9 nucleotides line up with TRBD1. The germline V gene encodes CDR1 MNHEY and CDR2 SVGEGT. This CDR3 has 16 amino acids. With V trimmed by 6 bases and J by 4 bases, 12 bases remained unmatched. Written as DNA, the CDR3 is TGTGCCAGCAGCAAAACAGGGGGCGGGACGGTCACTGAAGCTTTCTTT. This encodes CASSKTGGGTVTEAFF.

This chain uses TRBV7-7 with TRBJ1-1; D not resolved. Germline CDR1 SSHAT, CDR2 FNYEAQ (reference sequence). This CDR3 region has 14 residues. The V gene lost 4 bases and the J gene lost 6 bases, with 15 bases spanning the gap. In DNA, the CDR3 is TGTGCCAGCAGCTCCCTGGGGAGGGAATCTGAAGCTTTCTTT. Encoded protein: CASSSLGRESEAFF.

The chain uses TRBV7-2 and TRBJ1-2, with D hard to call. The germline V gene encodes CDR1 SGHTA and CDR2 FQGNSA. The length of the CDR3 is 13 residues. Trimming took 3 bases from V and 3 from J, leaving 8 bases between them. The chain's CDR3 is CASSFSQDYGYTF. Here the CDR3 DNA reads TGTGCCAGCAGCTTTTCGCAGGACTATGGCTACACCTTC.

V usage is TRBV6-5 and J usage is TRBJ2-4; D is possibly TRBD2 (6 bases). CDR1 and CDR2 from the germline V gene are MNHEY and SVGAGI. The CDR3 is 15 residues long. Trimming removed 6 bases from V and 1 base from J, with 13 bases in between. This CDR3 reads CASRSHRGAKNIQYF. The CDR3 coding sequence is TGTGCCAGCAGGAGCCATCGGGGGGCCAAAAACATTCAGTACTTC.

The chain has TRBV5-6 and TRBJ1-1, with 7 nucleotides matching TRBD1. The CDR3 is 14 residues long. Trimming took 0 bases from V and 10 from J; bases not matched to a gene: 9. From germline, CDR1 is SGHDT and CDR2 YYEEEE. DNA for the CDR3: TGTGCCAGCAGCTTGGAGTACGGGGCAGGGGGAGCTTTCTTT. Its translation is CASSLEYGAGGAFF.

This chain links TRBV28 with TRBJ2-2; the match to TRBD1 covers 7 bases. Germline V gene lookup returns CDR1 MDHEN and CDR2 SYDVKM. The CDR3 spans 17 residues. V shed 5 bases and J 2 bases; nucleotides not matched to a gene: 11. CDR3 loop: CASSITRDSVNTGELFF. The CDR3 DNA reads TGTGCCAGCAGTATAACTCGGGACAGCGTCAACACCGGGGAGCTGTTTTTT. Filled out from reference TRBV28 and TRBJ2-2, the complete variable domain reads DVKVTQSSRYLVKRTGEKVFLECVQDMDHENMFWYRQDPGLGLRLIYFSYDVKMKEKGDIPEGYSVSREKKERFSLILESASTNQTSMYLCASSITRDSVNTGELFFGEGSRLTVL.

V usage is TRBV6-2 or TRBV6-3 and J usage is TRBJ1-5, with TRBD1 matching 8 bases. Germline values: CDR1 MNHEY, CDR2 SVGEGT. The length of the CDR3 is 15 residues. Trimming took 1 base from V and 6 from J; bases not matched to a gene: 5. The CDR3 here is CASSYWAGGFQPQHF. The CDR3 bases are TGTGCCAGCAGTTACTGGGCAGGGGGCTTTCAGCCCCAGCATTTT.

The chain has TRBV11-2 and TRBJ1-3; no clear D gene. V shed 3 bases and J shed 0 bases, with 6 bases lying between them. Germline V gives CDR1 SGHAT, CDR2 FQNNGV. The CDR3 sequence is 14 residues long. The CDR3 sequence is CASSFLSSGNTIYF. CDR3 nucleotide sequence: TGTGCCAGCAGCTTTTTGAGCTCTGGAAACACCATATATTTT.

The V and J genes are TRBV3-1 (or the pseudogene TRBV3-2) and TRBJ2-3; D remains ambiguous. The germline V gene encodes CDR1 LGHDT and CDR2 YNNKEL (reference sequence). The CDR3 contains 15 residues. Trimming removed 3 bases at V and 0 bases at J, with 10 bases between. CDR3 DNA sequence: TGTGCCAGCAGCCATCTGACACGGAGCACAGATACGCAGTATTTT. This sequence encodes CASSHLTRSTDTQYF.

V and J are TRBV5-6 and TRBJ1-1, with unresolved D. This CDR3 comprises 13 residues. Between the trimmed V and J ends, which lost 3 bases and 7 bases, there was a span of 13 bases. CDR1 SGHDT and CDR2 YYEEEE come from the germline V gene. This CDR3 reads CASSSVVAHEAFF. The CDR3 DNA follows: TGTGCCAGCAGCTCTGTCGTGGCACATGAAGCTTTCTTT.

V gene TRBV5-1 combines with J gene TRBJ2-3; 7 bases are shared with TRBD2. CDR3 length: 15 amino acids. Germline lookup yields CDR1 SGHRS and CDR2 YFSETQ. J was trimmed by 2 bases and V by 7 bases; bases with no gene match: 10. This CDR3 reads CASPRGDSYTDTQYF. The CDR3 DNA sequence: TGCGCCAGCCCCCGGGGGGACTCCTACACAGATACGCAGTATTTT.

V gene TRBV19 combines with J gene TRBJ1-5, with D unresolved. The CDR3 spans 14 residues. Looked up from germline, CDR1 is LNHDA and CDR2 is SQIVND (reference sequence). V dropped 7 bases and J dropped 1 base, with 11 bases sitting between them. This CDR3 is CASNLGQSNQPQHF. The CDR3 DNA follows: TGTGCCAGTAATCTTGGGCAAAGCAATCAGCCCCAGCATTTT.

V gene TRBV28 combines with J gene TRBJ1-5; D is perhaps TRBD1 (5 bases). CDR3 length: 16 amino acids. V gave up 5 bases and J gave up 1 base, with 15 bases separating them. Germline V lookup: CDR1 MDHEN, CDR2 SYDVKM. The CDR3 DNA follows: TGTGCCAGCAGTCCAACCCAGGGTTGGAGCAATCAGCCCCAGCATTTT. Protein sequence: CASSPTQGWSNQPQHF.